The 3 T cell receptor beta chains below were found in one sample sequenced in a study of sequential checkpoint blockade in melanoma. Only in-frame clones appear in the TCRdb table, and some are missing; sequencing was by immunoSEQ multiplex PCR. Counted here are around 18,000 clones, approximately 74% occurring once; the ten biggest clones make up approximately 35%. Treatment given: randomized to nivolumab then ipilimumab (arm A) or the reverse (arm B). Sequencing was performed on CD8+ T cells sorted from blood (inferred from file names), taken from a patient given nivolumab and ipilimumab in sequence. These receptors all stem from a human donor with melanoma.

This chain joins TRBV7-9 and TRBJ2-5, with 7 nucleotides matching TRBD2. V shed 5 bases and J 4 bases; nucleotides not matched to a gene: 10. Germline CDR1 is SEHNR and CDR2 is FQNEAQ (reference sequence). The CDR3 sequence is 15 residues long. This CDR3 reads CASSQSQTGGETQYF. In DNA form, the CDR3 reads TGTGCCAGCAGCCAATCACAGACGGGGGGAGAGACCCAGTACTTC.

The chain's CDR3 is CASSLLSYATGELFF. The CDR3 DNA follows: TGTGCCAGCAGTTTACTCTCCTACGCAACCGGGGAGCTGTTTTTT. The chain couples TRBV27 to TRBJ2-2; D gene unclear. This CDR3 has 15 residues. CDR1 MNHEY and CDR2 SMNVEV come from the germline V gene (reference sequence). V was trimmed by 2 bases and J by 5 bases, leaving 12 bases between them.

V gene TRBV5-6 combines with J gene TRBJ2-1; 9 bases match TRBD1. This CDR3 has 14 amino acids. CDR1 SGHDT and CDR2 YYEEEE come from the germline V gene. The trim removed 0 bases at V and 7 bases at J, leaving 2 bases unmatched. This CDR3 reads CASSLGDRDNEQFF. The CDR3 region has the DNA TGTGCCAGCAGCTTGGGGGACAGGGATAATGAGCAGTTCTTC.